The TCR beta chain under discussion was sequenced for a study of cytomegalovirus exposure and HLA in healthy donors (dated by TCRdb to between 2016 and 2019). For the study in its entirety: An earlier analysis of fewer than 750 of the donors reported 276 Gb of sequence data and approximately 120 million unique TCR beta sequences obtained from roughly 180 million T cells. An early release that covered several hundred HLA-typed donors contained around 330 gigabases of sequencing data and approximately 85 million unique TCR sequences. Of the roughly 400 genotyped donors, roughly 85% fell in the genetic ancestry cluster associated with self-reported Caucasian donors. The study was designed to test whether signatures of past pathogen exposure could be identified by cataloging public T cell receptors. Using immunosequencing, the study profiled T cell repertoires from 666 subjects and related those repertoires to cytomegalovirus serostatus. Besides the first cohort of roughly 700 subjects, a separate validation cohort made up of 120 or so different subjects was used. High-throughput TCR immunosequencing, statistical association of individual TCRs with disease status, and machine learning were combined to predict cytomegalovirus infection status. To study patterns of TCR occurrence, a later analysis re-analyzed previously published TCR beta repertoires from 500 to 850 donors and added high-resolution HLA genotyping. In the later analysis, no new phenotypic data were used to find candidate immune exposures; instead, reliance was placed on TCR beta sequences and their occurrence across donors. To decide whether each TCR beta V gene segment behaved as functional or pseudogenic, an earlier analysis of approximately 620 of the donors relied on high-throughput TCR beta sequencing. Alongside the repertoire data, information on donor age, sex, ethnicity and CMV serostatus was compiled. Genome-wide SNP genotypes for about 55% of the 666 donors were used in a later genetic analysis, which treated that subset as a discovery cohort. Every repertoire in the discovery cohort had been generated on one and the same sequencing platform. HLA typing covered class I and class II loci at four-digit resolution. Typing coverage differed by locus: A, B, C, DRB1 and DQB1 were typed in about 629-630 donors, DQA1 in roughly 500, DPA1 in some 570, and DPB1 in just under 490. Because of strong linkage in the cohort, roughly five DR-DQ haplotypes were treated as single units for association and clustering. Among about 400 genotyped donors of the cohort, an average of around 240,000 unique TCR beta nucleotide sequences was sequenced per donor, of which about 18% were non-productive.

As for this clone: Its antigen is not yet known. No qualities accompany the bases; no much larger clone lies one base away.

The cohort was made up of approximately 670 healthy bone marrow donors. At the time of sampling, every cohort member was nominally healthy, though immune exposures that went unrecorded were likely present. The donor was CMV seropositive and was included in the group of some 290 seropositive cohort members. Each donor provided a peripheral blood sample, and peripheral blood mononuclear cells were used for TCR beta sequencing. Genomic DNA extraction from the blood cell samples was performed with the Qiagen DNeasy Blood Extraction Kit. Library preparation used the immunoSEQ multiplex PCR assay. For the multiplex PCR, a mixture combining 60 forward primers for TCR Vbeta segments and 13 reverse primers for TCR Jbeta segments was used. A multiplex PCR assay on genomic DNA amplified the CDR3 region of rearranged TCR beta genes. Amplified TCR beta libraries were sequenced as 87-base-pair reads on the Illumina HiSeq System. The authors' pipeline ran thus. Across the roughly 600 repertoires, a later analysis counted roughly 84 million unique TCR beta chains, roughly 11 million of which were shared by at least two donors. A nearest-neighbor algorithm error-corrected the raw reads and collapsed the reads into unique sequences, merging closely related sequences to remove PCR and sequencing errors. V, D and J gene segments were assigned by aligning CDR3 sequences to IMGT reference sequences. Each retained sequence needed at least a six-nucleotide match to both a V gene segment and a J gene segment. A rearrangement was called productive if the CDR3 had no stop codons and remained in frame with V and J, and every other rearrangement was called non-productive. CDR3 was defined by IMGT convention, running from the second conserved V-encoded cysteine to the conserved J-encoded phenylalanine. The earlier analysis of about 590 of the donors excluded sequences that lacked an unambiguous match to a single V gene segment. In an earlier analysis of approximately 610 of the donors, V segments were called functional above 56.7% productive rearrangements and were called segregating when the between-donor standard deviation exceeded 5%. To diagnose cytomegalovirus status from the catalog of TCR beta chain sequences, a statistical classification framework was built. A later analysis assigned V and J genes by comparing TCR nucleotide sequences with IMGT/GENE-DB human TR gene sequences. In a later analysis, CDR3 sequences and most-parsimonious VDJ recombination scenarios were assigned using the TCRdist pipeline. A later analysis defined each TCR beta chain by its CDR3 amino acid sequence plus V-gene family, and excluded reads lacking a unique V-gene family. As a way to deal with suspected cross-contamination and a sequencing artifact, a later analysis dropped hundreds of nucleotide sequences that were highly shared and had low generation probability. A later analysis calculated a clonal expansion index for each public chain from normalized within-repertoire ranks of inferred template counts. A later analysis computed generation probabilities with a VDJ recombination model fitted to out-of-frame rearrangements, and checked the results against IGoR. In a later analysis, TCR-TCR, TCR-HLA and TCR-CMV co-occurrence was scored with hypergeometric tests, and a repertoire-size bias correction was applied to TCR pairs. False discovery rates were estimated in a later analysis by permuting HLA or CMV assignments 20 times. In a later analysis, co-occurring TCRs were grouped using DBSCAN, with TCRdist sequence similarity added in when clustering inside HLA-allele-positive subsets. Repertoires with fewer than 30,000 or more than 120,000 public chains were left out of co-occurrence clustering, as were five repertoires with anomalous nucleotide sharing. In its TCRdb copy, this immuneACCESS table keeps in-frame sequences only and misses some clones. Where compared with another copy, unresolved V genes explain less than half of these, and the others have no known cause. V, J and clone size are those of that table, while D and trimming were read from the DNA. This sample has some 150,000 clones in its table, and 70% to 80% of those were observed once. In total, the top ten clones hold approximately 8% of the sample.

Via the germline V gene, CDR1 is MGHRA and CDR2 YSYEKL. Germline trimming amounts to 6 bases on V and 0 bases on J, with 9 as the count of junction bases outside the gene matches. The CDR3 contains 17 residues, cysteine and phenylalanine counted. Solely the CDR3 DNA is kept, with 51 bases framed from the first base. What the research found in general, with its limitations: In vitro tests confirmed that a few of the cytomegalovirus-associated TCR beta chains recognize cytomegalovirus antigens. A cluster of highly shared sequence variants was judged likely to represent a technical artifact of the sequencing pipeline. Because HLA typing was missing for some donors at each locus, association tests included only the typed subset. Broadly in line with IMGT annotations, most TCR beta V segments showed up in productive rearrangements about 87% or about 30% of the time in an earlier analysis of several hundred of the donors. Because counts were too low, about 18 rarely observed V segments, including chromosome 9 orphons, were excluded from the earlier analysis of some 540 of the donors. Some IMGT-functional V segments, including TRBV6-2 and TRBV6-3, could not be distinguished by the 87-base-pair reads and were therefore excluded. When HLA alleles, especially DR and DQ, strongly co-occurred, TCR associations were difficult to assign to individual alleles. Compared with equally common non-associated chains, HLA-associated TCR beta chains in a later analysis were more clonally expanded and had lower generation probabilities. A later analysis associated around 16,000 TCR beta sequences with specific HLA alleles at a false discovery rate of 0.05. A later analysis found that most CMV-associated TCR beta chains appeared HLA-restricted, with HLA associations seemingly driven largely by CMV exposure. The study listed 164 TCR beta chains as associated with cytomegalovirus. According to a later genetic analysis, donors in an Asian-associated ancestry cluster had fewer N-insertions in productive TCRs than the roughly 670-donor mean. Correlated functional status among segregating V segments might reflect linkage disequilibrium, but an unknown experimental factor could not be ruled out. This cohort had only TCR beta chains sequenced, and the lack of alpha or paired-chain data limited which features could be detected. An association between a missense DCLRE1C variant and V-gene and J-gene trimming of TCR beta chains was found in a later genetic analysis and replicated in an independent cohort. While some public TCRs were present in many individuals, most TCR sequences turned up only very rarely across donors. The only immune exposure information available for the cohort was CMV serostatus. It was suggested by the authors that the approach could potentially be generalized to other disease states and immunological phenotypes. A further reported finding was that TCR beta sequences accurately predicted the HLA-A and HLA-B alleles for most subjects in the first cohort. A later analysis reported that several top co-occurrence clusters appeared linked to parvovirus B19, influenza, CMV and Epstein-Barr virus. Cytomegalovirus status was reported to be diagnosed by the classifier with high specificity and sensitivity in both the original and validation cohorts. Roughly uniform sequencing depth across donors was assumed in presence/absence analyses, although this assumption may not hold. According to a later analysis, TCR association rates differed among HLA loci, with DRB1 alleles showing the most associated TCRs and HLA-C alleles showing the fewest.

This TCR derives from a man aged 25-45 years in good health and CMV-seropositive. The sequenced sample was PBMCs. The chain was built from TRBV4-1 and TRBJ2-3; a stretch of 10 junction bases matches TRBD1. The CDR3 region has the sequence CASSRTGGSISTDTQYF. At the DNA level, the sequence is TGCGCCAGCAGTCGGACAGGGGGAAGTATTAGCACAGATACGCAGTATTTT.